This entry is about one T cell receptor (beta chain). These data originate in a study of T cell changes during pregnancy in multiple sclerosis. The CDR3 totals 13 residues. Looked up from germline, CDR1 is SGHTA and CDR2 is FQGNSA. V gave up 5 bases and J gave up 7 bases; unmatched junction bases: 6. Assay used: immunoSEQ multiplex PCR; TCRdb lists only in-frame clones, some missing. Among some 34,000 clones listed, around 93% were seen once. The chain carries TRBV7-2 and TRBJ1-2; 8 nucleotides match TRBD1. This sequence was found in a female donor in good health, enrolled as a control in a pregnancy study. The source was CD4+ T cells from peripheral blood mononuclear cells, collected in the third trimester of pregnancy. The CDR3 nucleotides are TGTGCCAGCAGCGGCAGGGGGCCCGGTGGCTACACCTTC. Translated: CASSGRGPGGYTF.